The T cell receptor beta chain described here comes from a study of blood T cell repertoires in COVID-19. Whole-study context: Sites across the United States, Italy and Spain contributed samples from acute and convalescent COVID-19. Sources were T cells, B-cell-depleted T cells, or PBMCs; the material itself was cDNA or gDNA.

Authors' analysis steps: Amplifying reference gene primers gave estimates of nucleated cell counts. TCRdb's copy holds only in-frame clones and misses some; the assay was immunoSEQ multiplex PCR. V and J calls and clone size are given by that table; D and trimming were obtained from the DNA. The sample has 180,000 or so clones, around four fifths seen once. This CDR3 contains 18 residues. Germline-derived CDR1 and CDR2 are SGHDT and YYEEEE. The ends lost 0 bases at V and 2 bases at J; junction bases unmatched: 8. The J gene is TRBJ2-7, the V gene TRBV5-6; 13 positions match TRBD2. The receptor was derived from a woman of 80 years or more with active or convalescent COVID-19. Sequences were obtained from peripheral blood. CDR3 in DNA: TGTGCCAGCAGCTTGGTGGGGGGACTAGCGGGGACCACCTACGAGCAGTACTTC. As protein: CASSLVGGLAGTTYEQYF.